This T cell receptor (beta chain) was captured in a study of blood T cell repertoires in COVID-19. The study drew participants aged roughly 18 to 95 years from some 23 US areas. Which cohort a participant joined came from the clinical history participants gave. TCRdb's table, derived via immunoSEQ multiplex PCR, lists solely in-frame clones and lacks some. The table includes a few hundred thousand clones, around 90% detected once. Sequenced sample: PBMCs or T cells enriched from blood (not recorded which). The receptor was isolated from a man between 25 and 39 years old in a cohort exposed to, infected with or recovered from COVID-19 (not recorded which).

CDR3 coding DNA: TGTGCCAGCAGCCCCGGGACTAGCGGGTTGGGCACAGATACGCAGTATTTT. This codes for CASSPGTSGLGTDTQYF. V gene TRBV7-3 combines with J gene TRBJ2-3; 12 nucleotides agree with TRBD2. With V trimmed by 5 bases and J by 1 base, 7 bases remained unmatched. Per the germline V gene, CDR1 is SGHTA and CDR2 is FQGTGA. The CDR3 runs to 17 residues.